This entry features one T cell receptor (beta chain) sequence. The antigen it recognizes is unknown. Per-nucleotide qualities are absent, and no much larger clonotype sits a single base away. Receptors were amplified or captured by 5' RACE. The sequencing machine was an Illumina HiSeq 2500. A second roughly 6 to 12 cycle PCR used a sample-barcoded 5' primer and a J-beta primer mix. Each TCR beta cDNA molecule received a unique molecular identifier from a template-switch 5' adaptor carrying 12 random nucleotides. Each sample yielded at least 2.5 million CDR3-containing paired-end reads. First-strand cDNA synthesis was performed from all RNA using the Mint cDNA synthesis kit, with priming by a TRBC-specific oligonucleotide. All cDNA was treated with uracil-DNA glycosylase and then went through a first 18-cycle PCR with the universal primers M1SS and BC2_uni_R. In the authors' own workflow: For normalization, 1 million high-quality reads, each with a distinct molecular identifier, were randomly selected from each sample. Instead of being binned into consensus sequences, reads with shared molecular identifiers were discarded. MiTCR, run with a Q25 quality threshold and the strictest error-elimination algorithm, handled CDR3 identification, clonotype clustering and error correction. A nonparametric unseen species model with Euler transformation was used to estimate lower-bound total TCR beta diversity. Clones were called with MiXCR by TCRdb after fastp trimmed the public reads at Q25, and only in-frame beta chains were retained. When rows share a CDR3 protein, they turn into one entry using the most common DNA and genes. These V and J calls derive from TCRdb rather than the authors' analysis. For this sample there are hundreds of thousands of distinct CDR3 sequences; around three fifths appear just once. The ten largest make up about 26% of the sample.

The CDR3 runs 13 residues from the cysteine to the phenylalanine. The CDR3 DNA has 39 bases and is translated from base 1. Here V drops 5 bases and J drops 7 bases, and the junction holds 8 bases not matched to any gene. CDR1 and CDR2 were assigned from the germline V gene as MNHEY and SVGEGT. The data are from a study of blood T cells in healthy people across ages (dated by TCRdb to the mid-2010s). About the investigation overall: In model experiments, template switching captured about one uniquely barcoded TCR beta cDNA molecule for every two T cells. For two donors (one aged 18 to 29 and one aged 80 or older), the study analyzed two additional independent replicas of 1 million unique cDNA reads from the same blood draw. Donors were grouped into four age groups: young (average approximately 15 years), middle-aged (less than 40), aged (62) and long-lived (less than 85). To avoid experimental bias, donors of different ages were distributed randomly across sequencing lanes. Using deep sequencing normalized with unique cDNA molecular identifiers, the study measured how TCR beta repertoire diversity changes with age. Broad study findings and their caveats: There was a strong correlation between observed TCR beta diversity and the percentage of naive T cells measured by flow cytometry. Bulk unsorted PBMC profiling prevented conclusive comparison of naive and antigen-experienced compartments. As age increased, observed TCR beta diversity per million T cells dropped in a roughly linear way, and a significant reduction was already evident by age 40. Because the CMV infection status of the donors was unknown, age-related changes in expanded clonotypes may potentially have been confounded. The long-lived group showed more naive CD4+ T cells, fewer expanded clones and increased TCR diversity than the aged group, suggesting age selection. Estimates of total diversity based on one million sequenced T cells were regarded as lower bounds and as underestimates.

The donors were a few dozen Caucasian individuals from Russia, aged roughly 6 to 100 years, who were systemically healthy. Each donor gave ten milliliters of peripheral blood, collected into EDTA-treated Vacutainer tubes. Ficoll-Paque density-gradient centrifugation was used to isolate PBMCs, with at least 6.5 million per sample. Trizol reagent was used to extract total RNA from the PBMCs, yielding at least 5.5 micrograms per sample. Naive CD45RAhigh/CD27high T cell percentages were measured by flow cytometry on a PBMC aliquot from every donor. The rearranged chain carries TRBV6-2 or TRBV6-3 and TRBJ2-7, with 7 junctional bases fitting TRBD1. This receptor was identified in a man aged 40-55 years in good health. Sequenced sample: blood. The CDR3 region: CASSDREYNEQYF. The DNA is as follows: TGTGCCAGCAGTGACAGGGAGTACAATGAGCAGTACTTC.